This T cell receptor beta chain comes out of a study of blood T cell repertoires in COVID-19. Study background: Nucleic acid was either cDNA or gDNA, and it came from T cells, B-cell-depleted T cells, or PBMCs.

The authors' processing: Reference gene primer amplification gave estimated nucleated cell counts. This table comes from immunoSEQ multiplex PCR, and its TCRdb copy is limited to in-frame clones, with some not included. That table is the source of V, J and clone size, and D and trimming were worked out from the DNA. The data contain under 450,000 clones, roughly 90% of them singletons. V lost 6 bases and J lost 0; bases outside the gene matches: 8. This CDR3 spans 16 amino acids. In germline, CDR1 is LNHDA, CDR2 SQIVND (reference sequence). This receptor was identified in a woman in her 30s who had recovered from COVID-19. This sequence joins TRBV19 and TRBJ2-3, with 8 bases lining up with TRBD1. The sequencing input was PBMCs or T cells enriched from blood (not recorded which). The CDR3 nucleotides read TGTGCCAGTAGGATCTATGGGACAGGCAGCACAGATACGCAGTATTTT. Protein product: CASRIYGTGSTDTQYF.